This T cell receptor beta chain was sequenced in a study of blood T cell repertoires in COVID-19. With 3 bases clipped from V and 3 bases from J, the junction kept 8 bases outside the gene matches. The length of the CDR3 is 15 residues. Germline V gene lookup returns CDR1 MNHEY and CDR2 SMNVEV (reference sequence). Method: immunoSEQ multiplex PCR; TCRdb's copy keeps in-frame clones and lacks some. The sample contains about 200,000 clones, around 80% of which appear only once. The sequence was collected from a human donor in a cohort sampled during active COVID-19. The sequenced sample was peripheral blood. The chain employs TRBV27 and TRBJ2-7, with TRBD2 matching over 7 bases. CDR3 residues: CASSFWREGFYEQYF. The DNA of the CDR3 is TGTGCCAGCAGTTTTTGGAGGGAGGGATTCTACGAGCAGTACTTC.